These 16 T cell receptor beta chains were sequenced from one sample in a study of CD8+CD57+ T cells in acquired aplastic anemia. Genomic DNA served as template for TCR beta VDJ and CDR3 profiling. TCRdb re-derived calls from the reads in MiXCR, one entry per CDR3 protein. Of a few hundred thousand distinct CDR3 sequences in the sample, around three fifths were seen once. Specimen: sorted CD4+, CD8+, or CD8+CD57+ T cells (not recorded which) from PBMCs. These receptors all stem from a human donor with severe aplastic anemia or a healthy control (not recorded which).

With respect to this clonotype: This may come from a read error, since a much larger clone is one base off. This rearrangement joins TRBV6-4 to TRBJ1-6, with D unclear. The CDR3 runs to 16 residues. Trimming cost V 3 bases and J 8 bases, with 17 bases left between them. The germline V gene has CDR1 MRHNA and CDR2 SNTAGT. The CDR3 nucleotides are TGTGCCAGCAGTGAGACCGACAACCGATATTATTCACCCCTCCACTTT. Translation gives CASSETDNRYYSPLHF.

Ten or more counts support this clonotype. The V gene is TRBV3-1, the J gene TRBJ2-3, with D possibly being TRBD2 (5 bases). Germline CDR1 is LGHDT and CDR2 is YNNKEL (reference sequence). This CDR3 region has 15 residues. V lost 0 bases and J 3 bases, leaving 10 bases between the germline ends. Here the CDR3 DNA reads TGTGCCAGCAGCCAAGATCGCCTAGCAACAGATACGCAGTATTTT. Amino acid sequence: CASSQDRLATDTQYF.

The chain combines TRBV9 with TRBJ1-1; D ambiguous. V was pared by 4 bases and J by 5 bases, with 12 bases between. Germline CDR1 is SGDLS and CDR2 is YYNGEE. The CDR3 is 13 amino acids. CDR3 bases: TGTGCCAGCAGCTTCTATTCCAGGACTGAAGCTTTCTTT. Its translation: CASSFYSRTEAFF. The full variable domain, rest sourced from reference TRBV9 and TRBJ1-1, is DSGVTQTPKHLITATGQRVTLRCSPRSGDLSVYWYQQSLDQGLQFLIQYYNGEERAKGNILERFSAQQFPDLHSELNLSSLELGDSALYFCASSFYSRTEAFFGQGTRLTVV.

This clonotype has ten or more counts. Because the CDR3 is missing its conserved closing phenylalanine or tryptophan, this is likely a read error. Because the CDR3's place on the DNA is in doubt, the DNA is left out and the CDR3 is given as listed by TCRdb. The chain links TRBV28 to TRBJ1-2; TRBD1 is the table's D call, not checked against the DNA. Counting both end residues, the CDR3 totals 12 amino acids. Germline values: CDR1 MDHEN, CDR2 SYDVKM. CDR3 residues: CASSLQGAPIKV.

This clonotype showed up just a few times. The chain uses TRBV2 and TRBJ2-7; TRBD2 agrees at 10 bases. V lost 2 bases, J lost 6 bases, and 10 bases stayed unmatched. The CDR3 runs 16 residues. The V gene's germline CDR1 is SNHLY and CDR2 FYNNEI. CDR3 DNA sequence: TGTGCCAGCAGTGAACTAAGGCTAGCGGGAGTCGGCGAGCAGTACTTC. Translated, it gives CASSELRLAGVGEQYF.

This clonotype was found many times. The CDR3 sequence is CASSLQGANEKLFF. The CDR3 DNA reads as TGCGCCAGCAGCTTGCAGGGGGCTAATGAAAAACTGTTTTTT. The chain employs TRBV5-1 and TRBJ1-4; TRBD1 matches 7 bases. Germline V lookup: CDR1 SGHRS, CDR2 YFSETQ. V gave up 1 base and J gave up 3 bases; unmatched junction bases: 0. The CDR3 covers 14 residues.

The V call is TRBV10-3, the J call TRBJ2-7; TRBD2 matches 12 bases. The CDR3 spans 14 residues. Germline loops: CDR1 ENHRY, CDR2 SYGVKD. V lost 6 bases to trimming and J lost 4 bases; unmatched junction nucleotides: 4. The chain's CDR3 is CAISATSGGYEQYF. In DNA, the CDR3 is TGTGCCATCAGCGCGACTAGCGGGGGTTACGAGCAGTACTTC.

The chain joins TRBV7-7 to TRBJ2-1, with 9 bases identical to TRBD2. Germline CDR1 is SSHAT and CDR2 is FNYEAQ (reference sequence). This CDR3 spans 12 amino acids. The CDR3 here is CASFSGSNEQFF. For the CDR3, the DNA is TGTGCTAGCTTTAGCGGGAGCAATGAGCAGTTCTTC.

The V gene is TRBV15, the J gene TRBJ2-1, with D perhaps assigned TRBD1 or TRBD2 (5 bases each). Germline CDR1 is LNHNV and CDR2 is YYDKDF (reference sequence). The CDR3 has 12 amino acids. V lost 7 bases and J 9 bases, leaving 13 bases between the germline ends. The CDR3: CATKETRGEQFF. The DNA of the CDR3 is TGTGCCACCAAGGAGACGAGGGGTGAGCAGTTCTTC.

The genes are TRBV7-3 and TRBJ2-1, with D tentatively TRBD2 (7 bases). CDR3 size: 15 residues. Germline-derived CDR1 and CDR2 are SGHTA and FQGTGA. V lost 3 bases, J lost 4 bases, and 13 bases lay in between. This CDR3 reads CASSFMGGPYNEQFF. The CDR3 DNA reads TGTGCCAGCAGCTTCATGGGGGGGCCGTACAATGAGCAGTTCTTC.

This clonotype was counted many times. CDR3 nucleotide sequence: TGCAGTGCTATTTTCGGGGCAACGAGCAATCAGCCCCAGCATTTT. Amino acids: CSAIFGATSNQPQHF. The V call is TRBV20-1, the J call TRBJ1-5; the D gene is possibly TRBD1 (5 bases). V lost 4 bases and J 1 base, leaving 14 bases between the germline ends. Per the germline V gene, CDR1 is DFQATT and CDR2 is SNEGSKA (reference sequence). CDR3 size: 15 residues.

The chain couples TRBV10-3 to TRBJ2-5, with no clear D. The ends were cut back, 10 bases at V and 2 bases at J, with 14 bases in the middle. Germline CDR1 is ENHRY and CDR2 is SYGVKD. The CDR3 length is 13 residues. CDR3 DNA sequence: TGTGCCACCTTAGAAAGGCAACAAGAGACCCAGTACTTC. Residues: CATLERQQETQYF.

The chain recombines TRBV27 with TRBJ2-1; the match to TRBD1 covers 12 bases. Trimming cost V 6 bases and J 12 bases; bases outside gene matches: 9. There are 14 residues in the CDR3. Per germline, CDR1 MNHEY and CDR2 SMNVEV (reference sequence). CDR3 region: CASSPGTGGPGQFF. The CDR3 coding sequence is TGTGCCAGCAGCCCCGGGACAGGGGGCCCTGGGCAGTTCTTC.

This clonotype was observed at least ten times. The CDR3 coding sequence is TGTGCCAGCAGGGCGAAACCTAACACTGAAGCTTTCTTT. Protein product: CASRAKPNTEAFF. The genes are TRBV6-4 and TRBJ1-1; D is unclear. The CDR3 runs 13 residues. V was trimmed by 6 bases and J by 2 bases, leaving 10 bases between them. Per the germline V gene, CDR1 is MRHNA and CDR2 is SNTAGT.

In this sample, this clonotype turned up many times. J is TRBJ2-1 and V is TRBV7-6; possibly TRBD1 for D (6 bases). Trimming removed 1 base from V and 4 bases from J, with 11 bases in between. There are 15 residues in the CDR3. CDR1 and CDR2 from the germline V gene are SGHVS and FNYEAQ. CDR3: CASSLGLTGYNEQFF. The CDR3 region has the DNA TGTGCCAGCAGCTTAGGACTGACAGGTTACAATGAGCAGTTCTTC.

The chain is built from TRBV20-1 and TRBJ1-2, with no clear D. V lost 2 bases, J lost 8 bases, and 9 bases lay in between. Germline values: CDR1 DFQATT, CDR2 SNEGSKA (reference sequence). This CDR3 is 11 amino acids long. The CDR3 loop is CSARHARGYTF. The CDR3 bases are TGCAGTGCTAGACATGCTCGGGGCTACACCTTC.